Listed below are T cell receptor beta chains from one sample, sequenced in a study of blood T cells in healthy people across ages. TCRdb itself ran the 5' RACE reads through MiXCR, one entry per CDR3 protein. The data show about 1.7 million distinct CDR3 sequences, under 30% seen once. The sequencing sample was made of blood. The receptors were gathered from a woman aged 30 to 39 in good health. Both conserved end residues are part of each CDR3. Fields, in order: D gene, V gene, J gene, clone size, CDR3 protein, CDR3 DNA. A D gene is named only where the DNA matches it firmly. Clone size is shown for a subset of rows, as once, few, many or a class of expanded clone.

>NA|TRBV28|TRBJ2-3|NA
CASSQRSTRSRDTQYF
TGTGCCAGCAGTCAAAGATCCACCCGGTCACGGGATACGCAGTATTTT
>TRBD2|TRBV7-2|TRBJ2-1|few
CASSSSTLAGGYNEQFF
TGTGCCAGCAGCTCCTCAACACTAGCGGGAGGGTACAATGAGCAGTTCTTC
>TRBD1|TRBV7-9|TRBJ2-5|NA
CASSAREQGVAPETQYF
TGTGCCAGCAGCGCAAGGGAACAGGGGGTCGCCCCTGAGACCCAGTACTTC
>NA|TRBV24-1|TRBJ1-1|NA
CATRYTEAFF
TGTGCCACCAGATACACTGAAGCTTTCTTT
>TRBD2|TRBV12-3/TRBV12-4|TRBJ2-3|NA
CASSSGGDITDTQYF
TGTGCCAGCAGTAGCGGGGGAGATATCACAGATACGCAGTATTTT
>TRBD2|TRBV5-1|TRBJ2-3|many
CASSLVGTSGVSDTQYF
TGCGCCAGCAGCTTGGTGGGGACTAGCGGGGTTTCGGATACGCAGTATTTT
>TRBD1|TRBV7-9|TRBJ1-2|NA
CASRTAGDRLYGYTF
TGTGCCAGCAGGACGGCCGGGGACAGACTCTATGGCTACACCTTC
>NA|TRBV30|TRBJ2-1|NA
CAWSGPLLGNEQFF
TGTGCCTGGAGTGGGCCCCTATTGGGGAATGAGCAGTTCTTC
>NA|TRBV28|TRBJ2-3|NA
CASSFLGGEGTDTQYF
TGTGCCAGCAGTTTTCTCGGGGGCGAAGGGACAGATACGCAGTATTTT
>TRBD2|TRBV6-6|TRBJ2-1|NA
CASRTPGLAGYNEQFF
TGTGCCAGCCGCACTCCGGGACTAGCGGGCTACAATGAGCAGTTCTTC
>NA|TRBV7-9|TRBJ2-7|NA
CASSPPDRYEQYF
TGTGCCAGCAGCCCGCCAGACAGGTACGAGCAGTACTTC
>NA|TRBV3-1|TRBJ2-6|NA
CASSQERASGANVLTF
TGTGCCAGCAGCCAAGAGCGGGCCTCTGGGGCCAACGTCCTGACTTTC
>NA|TRBV28|TRBJ2-7|NA
CASPPREGDHEQYF
TGTGCCAGCCCTCCCCGGGAAGGGGACCACGAGCAGTACTTC
>NA|TRBV7-3|TRBJ2-3|few
CASSLLGGPDTQYF
TGTGCCAGCAGCCTCTTGGGGGGCCCAGATACGCAGTATTTT
>TRBD1|TRBV2|TRBJ1-2|NA
CASIFTGGYGYTF
TGTGCCAGCATTTTCACAGGGGGCTATGGCTACACCTTC
>NA|TRBV7-2|TRBJ1-2|many
CASSLNPSDLYGYTF
TGTGCCAGCAGCTTAAATCCGTCAGACCTCTATGGCTACACCTTC
>NA|TRBV2|TRBJ2-7|NA
CASRAGPYEQYF
TGTGCCAGCAGAGCAGGGCCCTACGAGCAGTACTTC
>NA|TRBV3-1|TRBJ1-2|many
CASSQDPSYGYTF
TGTGCCAGCAGTCAAGACCCTTCATATGGCTACACCTTC
>TRBD1|TRBV2|TRBJ1-4|few
CASRTTHRGRQEKLFF
TGTGCCAGCAGGACCACCCACAGGGGAAGACAGGAAAAACTGTTTTTT
>TRBD1|TRBV9|TRBJ2-7|few
CASSAGQALSYEQYF
TGTGCCAGCAGCGCGGGACAGGCACTATCCTACGAGCAGTACTTC
>TRBD1|TRBV3-1|TRBJ2-4|NA
CASSPGTVTYERYF
TGTGCCAGCAGCCCCGGGACAGTAACCTACGAGCGGTACTTC
>NA|TRBV6-5|TRBJ1-3|NA
CASSYKAGLSGNTIYF
TGTGCCAGCAGTTACAAAGCCGGGCTCTCTGGAAACACCATATATTTT